The clone carrying this T cell receptor beta chain was counted at least ten times. The data originate from a study of blood T cells in healthy people across ages. This CDR3 spans 15 amino acids. CDR1 and CDR2 (germline): SGHTA, FQGNSA. Losses at the gene ends were 6 bases for V and 6 bases for J; bases not matched to a gene: 11. Next came a second PCR, run for about 7 to 12 cycles, which used a sample-barcoded 5' primer along with a J-beta primer mix. TCRdb itself ran the 5' RACE reads through MiXCR, one entry per CDR3 protein. The profile shows 800,000 to 950,000 distinct CDR3 sequences, 25% to 30% of them singletons. These data also formed part of another study, on T cells of mothers and their children.

The chain joins TRBV7-2 to TRBJ1-2; 9 bases match TRBD1. The sequencing input was blood. This clonotype originated in a woman in her thirties or forties in good health. The CDR3 nucleotides are TGTGCCAGCAGAACCCCACAGGGGGCTCGGGATGGCTACACCTTC. Its protein product is CASRTPQGARDGYTF.